A single T cell receptor (beta chain) is shown here with its context. What it binds is not known. The J segment lost 4 bases and the V segment lost 4 bases, leaving 5 bases of the junction unmatched. Germline V gene sequence: CDR1 LNHDA, CDR2 SQIVND (reference sequence). The CDR3 has 16 residues. This sample was included in a study of shared clonotypes between healthy human individuals. Study-level information: Each donor had three CD4 naive, three CD4 memory, two CD8 naive and one CD8 memory plate.

The table came from immunoSEQ multiplex PCR; TCRdb's copy has only in-frame clones and leaves some out. In the table there are around 2,000,000 clones, about 95% of which are singletons. The study, taken as a whole, reports: Tissues were not sampled, only blood, and their repertoires likely differ.

CD45RO-negative, CCR7-selected cells formed the naive CD8 fraction, which excluded terminally differentiated effector memory CD45RA+ cells. The sequenced sample was naive CD8+ T cells sorted from blood. The chain has TRBV19 and TRBJ1-6; 9 positions match TRBD1. The clonotype comes from a young man in good health. The CDR3 reads CASSTDRGEYNSPLHF. As DNA, the CDR3 is TGTGCCAGTAGTACCGACAGGGGGGAATATAATTCACCCCTCCACTTT.